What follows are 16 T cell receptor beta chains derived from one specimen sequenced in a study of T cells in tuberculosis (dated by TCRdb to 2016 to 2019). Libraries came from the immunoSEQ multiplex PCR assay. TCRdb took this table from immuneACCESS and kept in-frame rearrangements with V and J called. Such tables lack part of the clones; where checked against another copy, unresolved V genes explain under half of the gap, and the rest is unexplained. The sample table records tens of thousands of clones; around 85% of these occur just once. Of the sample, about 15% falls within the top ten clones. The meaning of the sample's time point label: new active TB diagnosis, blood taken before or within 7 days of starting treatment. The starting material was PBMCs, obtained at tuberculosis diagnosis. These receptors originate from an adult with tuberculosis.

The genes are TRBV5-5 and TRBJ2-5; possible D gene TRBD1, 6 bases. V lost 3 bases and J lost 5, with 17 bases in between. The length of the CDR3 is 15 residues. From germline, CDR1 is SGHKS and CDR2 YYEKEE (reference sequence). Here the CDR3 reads CASSSRTVTRETQYF. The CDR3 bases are TGTGCCAGCAGCTCTCGGACAGTTACGAGGGAGACCCAGTACTTC.

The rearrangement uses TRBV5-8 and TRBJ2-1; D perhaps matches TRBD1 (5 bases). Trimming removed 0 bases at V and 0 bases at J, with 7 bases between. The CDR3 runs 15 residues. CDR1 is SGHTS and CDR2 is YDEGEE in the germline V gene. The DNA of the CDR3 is TGTGCCAGCAGCTTGGTAGGGGTCTCCTACAATGAGCAGTTCTTC. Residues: CASSLVGVSYNEQFF.

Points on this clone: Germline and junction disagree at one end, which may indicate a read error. DNA for the CDR3: TGTGCCAGTAGAATAGGGGGAGCAGGGGTGAACATTCAGTACTTC. It translates to CASRIGGAGVNIQYF. J is TRBJ2-4 and V is TRBV19; D is possibly TRBD1 (6 bases). CDR3 length: 15 amino acids. Germline CDR1 and CDR2: LNHDA and SQIVND (reference sequence).

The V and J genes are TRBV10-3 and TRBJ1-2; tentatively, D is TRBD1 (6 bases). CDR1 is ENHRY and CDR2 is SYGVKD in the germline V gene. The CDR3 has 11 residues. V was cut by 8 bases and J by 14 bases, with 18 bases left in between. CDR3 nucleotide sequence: TGTGCCATCCTTAACCTCAGGGGAGGGACCTTC. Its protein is CAILNLRGGTF.

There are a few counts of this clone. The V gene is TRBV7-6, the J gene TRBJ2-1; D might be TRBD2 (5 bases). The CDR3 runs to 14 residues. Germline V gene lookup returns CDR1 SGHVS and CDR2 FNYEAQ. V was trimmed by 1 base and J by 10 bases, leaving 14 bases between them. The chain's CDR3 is CASSLGPDWEEQFF. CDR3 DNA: TGTGCCAGCAGCTTAGGGCCCGACTGGGAGGAGCAGTTCTTC.

The CDR3 DNA reads TGTGCCAGCAGCGCTCGACTAGCGGAGTACTACGAGCAGTACTTC. Protein product: CASSARLAEYYEQYF. V usage is TRBV9 and J usage is TRBJ2-7, with TRBD2 matching over 9 bases. From germline, CDR1 is SGDLS and CDR2 YYNGEE. J gave up 3 bases and V 3 bases, and 7 bases lay outside the gene matches. This CDR3 comprises 15 residues.

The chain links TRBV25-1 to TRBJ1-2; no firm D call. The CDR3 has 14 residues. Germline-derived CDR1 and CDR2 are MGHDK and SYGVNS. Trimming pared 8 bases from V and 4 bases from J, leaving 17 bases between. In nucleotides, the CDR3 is TGTGCCAGCGTCCCCTCAGGAGGTGCCTATGGCTACACCTTC. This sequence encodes CASVPSGGAYGYTF.

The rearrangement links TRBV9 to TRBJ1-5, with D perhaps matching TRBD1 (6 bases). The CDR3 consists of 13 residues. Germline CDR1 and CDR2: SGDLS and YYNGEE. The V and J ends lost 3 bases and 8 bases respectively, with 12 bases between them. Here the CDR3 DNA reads TGTGCCAGCAGCGAACAGGGTTTCGAGCCCCAGCATTTT. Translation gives CASSEQGFEPQHF.

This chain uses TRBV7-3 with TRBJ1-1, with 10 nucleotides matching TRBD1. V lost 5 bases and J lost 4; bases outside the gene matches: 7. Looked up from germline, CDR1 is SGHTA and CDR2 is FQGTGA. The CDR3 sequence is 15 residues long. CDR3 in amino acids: CASSPYGQGGTEAFF. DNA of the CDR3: TGTGCCAGCAGCCCCTACGGACAGGGGGGCACTGAAGCTTTCTTT.

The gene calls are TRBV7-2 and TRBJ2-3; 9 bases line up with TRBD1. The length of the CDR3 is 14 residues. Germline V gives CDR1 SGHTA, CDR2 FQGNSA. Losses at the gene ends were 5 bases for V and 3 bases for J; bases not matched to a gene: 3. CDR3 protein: CASSPGTGTDTQYF. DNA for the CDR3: TGTGCCAGCAGCCCCGGGACAGGGACAGATACGCAGTATTTT. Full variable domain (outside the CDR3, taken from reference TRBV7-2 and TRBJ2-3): GAGVSQSPSNKVTEKGKDVELRCDPISGHTALYWYRQSLGQGLEFLIYFQGNSAPDKSGLPSDRFSAERTGGSVSTLTIQRTQQEDSAVYLCASSPGTGTDTQYFGPGTRLTVL.

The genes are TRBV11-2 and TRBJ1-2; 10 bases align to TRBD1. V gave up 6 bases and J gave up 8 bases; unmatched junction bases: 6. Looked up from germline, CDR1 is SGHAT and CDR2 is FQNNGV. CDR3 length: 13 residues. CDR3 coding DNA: TGTGCCAGCAGTTCCGACAGGGGGCAAGGCTACACCTTC. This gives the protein CASSSDRGQGYTF.

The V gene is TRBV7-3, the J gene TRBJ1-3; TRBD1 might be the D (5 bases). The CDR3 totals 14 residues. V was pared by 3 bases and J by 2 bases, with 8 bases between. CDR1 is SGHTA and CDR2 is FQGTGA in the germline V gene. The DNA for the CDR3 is TGTGCCAGCAGCTTGAAGGGGACTGGAAACACCATATATTTT. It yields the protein CASSLKGTGNTIYF.

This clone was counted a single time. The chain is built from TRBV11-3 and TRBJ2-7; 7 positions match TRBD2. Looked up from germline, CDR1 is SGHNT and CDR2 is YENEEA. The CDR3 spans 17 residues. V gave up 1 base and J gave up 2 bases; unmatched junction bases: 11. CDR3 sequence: CASSLVPSGRPAYEQYF. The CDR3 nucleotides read TGTGCCAGCAGCTTAGTCCCCTCCGGGAGGCCCGCCTACGAGCAGTACTTC.

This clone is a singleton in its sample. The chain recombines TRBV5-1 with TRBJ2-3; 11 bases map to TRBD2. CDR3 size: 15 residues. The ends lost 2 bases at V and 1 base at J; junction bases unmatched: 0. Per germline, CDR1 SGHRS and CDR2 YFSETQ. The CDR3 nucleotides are TGCGCCAGCAGCTTACTAGCGGGAGGCACAGATACGCAGTATTTT. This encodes CASSLLAGGTDTQYF.

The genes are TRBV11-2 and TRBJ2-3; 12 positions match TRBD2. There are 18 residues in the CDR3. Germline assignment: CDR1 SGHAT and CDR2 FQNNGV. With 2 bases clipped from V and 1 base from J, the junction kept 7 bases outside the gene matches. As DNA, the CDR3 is TGTGCCAGCAGCTTAAATCCTAGCGGGAGGGGGGGCACAGATACGCAGTATTTT. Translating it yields CASSLNPSGRGGTDTQYF.

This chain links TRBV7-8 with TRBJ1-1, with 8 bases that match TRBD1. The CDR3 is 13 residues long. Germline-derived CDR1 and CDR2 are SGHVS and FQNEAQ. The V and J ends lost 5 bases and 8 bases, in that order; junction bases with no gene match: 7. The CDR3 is CASSPRTGWEAFF. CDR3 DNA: TGTGCCAGCAGCCCGCGGACAGGGTGGGAAGCTTTCTTT. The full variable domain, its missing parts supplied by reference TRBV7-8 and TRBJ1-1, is GAGVSQSPRYKVAKRGQDVALRCDPISGHVSLFWYQQALGQGPEFLTYFQNEAQLDKSGLPSDRFFAERPEGSVSTLKIQRTQQEDSAVYLCASSPRTGWEAFFGQGTRLTVV.